A single sample gave rise to the 3 T cell receptor beta chains below, sequenced in a study of response to subunit inactivated influenza vaccine. TCRdb reprocessed the RT-PCR reads via MiXCR and lists one record per CDR3 protein. The sample has about 780,000 distinct CDR3 sequences, around 18% seen once. Material: PBMCs from blood, obtained more than 4 days after vaccination. These receptors were taken from a man aged 45-65 years who received an inactivated influenza vaccine.

In this sample, this clonotype turned up a few times. The J gene is TRBJ1-5, the V gene TRBV12-3 or TRBV12-4, with no clear D. CDR3 size: 14 residues. V lost 1 base and J lost 10, with 14 bases in between. CDR3 amino acids: CASSLGGPGHPQHF. CDR3 nucleotides: TGTGCCAGCAGTTTAGGTGGCCCCGGTCACCCCCAGCATTTT.

The chain couples TRBV10-3 to TRBJ1-2, with a tentative D call TRBD1 (6 bases). The CDR3 covers 16 residues. CDR1 and CDR2 (germline): ENHRY, SYGVKD. Trimming took off 6 bases at V and 7 bases at J, with 24 bases between the two ends. As DNA, the CDR3 is TGTGCCATCAGAGCAAGGGACATCGGGGGGTTGTCTGGCTACACCTTC. Its translation is CAIRARDIGGLSGYTF.

This clonotype appeared a few times. The J gene is TRBJ2-1, the V gene TRBV5-1; D might be TRBD2 (6 bases). The CDR3 is 14 amino acids. V lost 3 bases and J lost 4, with 11 bases in between. Per the germline V gene, CDR1 is SGHRS and CDR2 is YFSETQ. As DNA, the CDR3 is TGCGCCAGCAGCTCGGCCGGGACTTACAATGAGCAGTTCTTC. This gives the protein CASSSAGTYNEQFF.